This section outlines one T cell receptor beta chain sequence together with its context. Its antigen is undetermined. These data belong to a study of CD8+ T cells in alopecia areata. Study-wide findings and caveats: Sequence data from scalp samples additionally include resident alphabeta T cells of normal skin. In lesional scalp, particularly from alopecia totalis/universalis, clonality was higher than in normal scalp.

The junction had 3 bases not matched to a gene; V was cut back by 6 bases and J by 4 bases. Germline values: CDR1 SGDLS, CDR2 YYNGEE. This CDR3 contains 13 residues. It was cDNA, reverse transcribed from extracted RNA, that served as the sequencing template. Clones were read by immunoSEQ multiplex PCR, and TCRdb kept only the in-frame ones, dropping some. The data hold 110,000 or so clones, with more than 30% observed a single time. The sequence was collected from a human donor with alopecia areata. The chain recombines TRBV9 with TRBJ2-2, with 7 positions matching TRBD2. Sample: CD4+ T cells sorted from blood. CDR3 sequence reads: CASNSGLTGELFF. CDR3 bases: TGTGCCAGCAATAGCGGGCTCACCGGGGAGCTGTTTTTT.